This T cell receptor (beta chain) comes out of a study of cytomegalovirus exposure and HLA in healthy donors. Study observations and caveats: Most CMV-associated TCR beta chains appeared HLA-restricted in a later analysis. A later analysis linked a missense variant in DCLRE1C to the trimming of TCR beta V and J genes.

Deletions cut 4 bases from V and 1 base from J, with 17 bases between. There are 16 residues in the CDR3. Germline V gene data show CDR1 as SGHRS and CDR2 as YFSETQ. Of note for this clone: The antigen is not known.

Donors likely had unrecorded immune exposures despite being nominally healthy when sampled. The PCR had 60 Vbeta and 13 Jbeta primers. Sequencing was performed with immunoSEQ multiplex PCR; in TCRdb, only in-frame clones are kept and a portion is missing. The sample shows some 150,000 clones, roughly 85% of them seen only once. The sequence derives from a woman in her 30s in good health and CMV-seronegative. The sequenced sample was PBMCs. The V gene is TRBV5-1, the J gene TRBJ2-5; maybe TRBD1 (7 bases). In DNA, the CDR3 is TGCGCCAGCAGCGCGGGACAGCTAAGTATCCAAGAGACCCAGTACTTC. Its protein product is CASSAGQLSIQETQYF. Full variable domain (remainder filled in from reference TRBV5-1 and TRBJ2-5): KAGVTQTPRYLIKTRGQQVTLSCSPISGHRSVSWYQQTPGQGLQFLFEYFSETQRNKGNFPGRFSGRQFSNSRSEMNVSTLELGDSALYLCASSAGQLSIQETQYFGPGTRLLVL.